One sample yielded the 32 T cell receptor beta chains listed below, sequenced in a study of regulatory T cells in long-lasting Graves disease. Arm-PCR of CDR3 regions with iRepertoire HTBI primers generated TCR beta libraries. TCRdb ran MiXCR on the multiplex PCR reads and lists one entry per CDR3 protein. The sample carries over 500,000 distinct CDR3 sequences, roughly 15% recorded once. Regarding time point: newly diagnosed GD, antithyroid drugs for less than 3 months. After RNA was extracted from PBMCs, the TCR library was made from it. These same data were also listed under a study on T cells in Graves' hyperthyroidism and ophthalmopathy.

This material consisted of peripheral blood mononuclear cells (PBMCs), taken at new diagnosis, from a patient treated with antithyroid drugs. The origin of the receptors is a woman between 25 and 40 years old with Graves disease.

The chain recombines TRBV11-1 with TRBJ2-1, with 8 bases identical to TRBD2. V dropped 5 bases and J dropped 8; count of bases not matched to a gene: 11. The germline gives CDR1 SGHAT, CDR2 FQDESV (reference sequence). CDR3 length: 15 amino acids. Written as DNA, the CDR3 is TGTGCCAGCAGCCGCTCGGGAGGGCCTTGGGATGAGCAGTTCTTC. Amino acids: CASSRSGGPWDEQFF.

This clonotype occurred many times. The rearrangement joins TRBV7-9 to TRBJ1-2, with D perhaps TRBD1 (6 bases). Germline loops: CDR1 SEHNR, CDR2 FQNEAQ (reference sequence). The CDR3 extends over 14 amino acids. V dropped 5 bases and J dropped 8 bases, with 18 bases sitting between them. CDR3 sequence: CASSQPTEGVGYTF. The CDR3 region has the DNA TGTGCCAGCAGCCAACCGACGGAGGGGGTCGGCTACACCTTC.

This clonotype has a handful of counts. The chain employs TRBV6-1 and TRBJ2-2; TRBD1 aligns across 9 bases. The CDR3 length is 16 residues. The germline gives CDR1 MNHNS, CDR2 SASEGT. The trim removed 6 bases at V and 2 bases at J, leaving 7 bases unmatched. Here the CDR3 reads CASRVRDRDNTGELFF. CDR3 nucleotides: TGTGCCAGCAGGGTCCGGGACAGGGATAACACCGGGGAGCTGTTTTTT.

The CDR3 spells CASSPGGLAKQFF. The CDR3 DNA follows: TGCGCCAGCTCTCCGGGGGGGCTAGCGAAGCAGTTCTTC. The chain is built from TRBV10-1 and TRBJ2-1; 8 bases agree with TRBD2. Germline CDR1 is WNHNN and CDR2 is SYGVQD (reference sequence). The junction had 11 bases not matched to a gene; V was cut back by 8 bases and J by 11 bases. This CDR3 is built from 13 residues.

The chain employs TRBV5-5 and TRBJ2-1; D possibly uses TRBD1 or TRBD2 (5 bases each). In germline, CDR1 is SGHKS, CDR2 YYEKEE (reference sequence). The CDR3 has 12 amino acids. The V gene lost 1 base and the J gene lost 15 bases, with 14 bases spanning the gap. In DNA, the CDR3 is TGTGCCAGCAGCTTGTGGGACCGTGAGGCGTTCTTC. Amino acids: CASSLWDREAFF.

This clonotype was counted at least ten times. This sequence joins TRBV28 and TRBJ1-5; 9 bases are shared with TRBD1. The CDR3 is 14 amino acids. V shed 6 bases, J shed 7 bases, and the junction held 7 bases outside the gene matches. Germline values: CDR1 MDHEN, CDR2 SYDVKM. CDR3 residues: CASSGTGSGQPQHF. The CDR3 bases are TGTGCCAGCAGCGGGACAGGGAGCGGCCAGCCCCAGCATTTT.

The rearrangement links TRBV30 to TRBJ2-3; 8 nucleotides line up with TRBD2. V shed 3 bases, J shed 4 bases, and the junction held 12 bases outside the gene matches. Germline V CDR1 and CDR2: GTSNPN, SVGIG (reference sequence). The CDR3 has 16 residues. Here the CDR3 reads CAWRRVPSGRADTQYF. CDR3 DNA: TGTGCCTGGAGAAGGGTTCCTAGCGGGCGGGCAGATACGCAGTATTTT.

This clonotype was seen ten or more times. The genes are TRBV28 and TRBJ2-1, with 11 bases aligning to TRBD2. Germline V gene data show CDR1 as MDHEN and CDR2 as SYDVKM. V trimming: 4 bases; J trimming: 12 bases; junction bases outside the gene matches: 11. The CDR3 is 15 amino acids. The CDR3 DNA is TGTGCCAGCAGTTCCGGGGTAGCGGGAGGGAGGGGGCAGTTCTTC. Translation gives CASSSGVAGGRGQFF.

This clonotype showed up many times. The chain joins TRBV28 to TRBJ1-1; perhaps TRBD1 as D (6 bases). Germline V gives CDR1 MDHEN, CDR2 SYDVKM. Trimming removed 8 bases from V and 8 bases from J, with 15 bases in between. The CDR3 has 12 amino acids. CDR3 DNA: TGTGCCAGCGCGGAACAGGGTATAGAAGCTTTCTTT. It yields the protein CASAEQGIEAFF. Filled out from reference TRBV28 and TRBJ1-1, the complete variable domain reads DVKVTQSSRYLVKRTGEKVFLECVQDMDHENMFWYRQDPGLGLRLIYFSYDVKMKEKGDIPEGYSVSREKKERFSLILESASTNQTSMYLCASAEQGIEAFFGQGTRLTVV.

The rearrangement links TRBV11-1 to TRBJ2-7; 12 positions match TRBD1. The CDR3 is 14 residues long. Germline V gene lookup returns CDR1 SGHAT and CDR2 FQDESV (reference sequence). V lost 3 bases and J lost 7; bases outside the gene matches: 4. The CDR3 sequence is CASSLGQGAEEQYF. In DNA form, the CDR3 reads TGTGCCAGCAGCTTGGGACAGGGGGCCGAAGAGCAGTACTTC.

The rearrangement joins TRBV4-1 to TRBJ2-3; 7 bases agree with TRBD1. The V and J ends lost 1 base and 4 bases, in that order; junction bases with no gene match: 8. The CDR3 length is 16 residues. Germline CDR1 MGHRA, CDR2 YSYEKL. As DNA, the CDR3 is TGCGCCAGCAGCCAAGGGCGGATAGGGGGCGCAGATACGCAGTATTTT. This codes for CASSQGRIGGADTQYF.

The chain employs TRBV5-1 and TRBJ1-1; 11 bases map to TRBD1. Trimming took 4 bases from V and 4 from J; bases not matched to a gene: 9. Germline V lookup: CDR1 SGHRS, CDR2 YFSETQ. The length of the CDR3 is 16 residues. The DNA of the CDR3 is TGCGCCAGCAGCAGGATACCCGGGACAGGGGGCACTGAAGCTTTCTTT. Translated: CASSRIPGTGGTEAFF.

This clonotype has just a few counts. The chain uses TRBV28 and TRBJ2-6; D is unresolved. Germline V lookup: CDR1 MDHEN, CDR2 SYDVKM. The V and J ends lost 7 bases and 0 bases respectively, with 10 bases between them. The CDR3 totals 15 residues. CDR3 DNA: TGTGCCAGCACTCGTTCTCTCTCTGGGGCCAACGTCCTGACTTTC. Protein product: CASTRSLSGANVLTF.

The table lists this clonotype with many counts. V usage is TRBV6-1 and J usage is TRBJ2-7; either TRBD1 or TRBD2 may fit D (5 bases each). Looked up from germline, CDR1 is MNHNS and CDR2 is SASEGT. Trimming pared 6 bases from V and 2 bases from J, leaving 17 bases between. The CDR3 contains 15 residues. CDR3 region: CASSTRATGTYEQYF. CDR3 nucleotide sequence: TGTGCCAGCAGCACCAGGGCTACCGGGACCTACGAGCAGTACTTC.

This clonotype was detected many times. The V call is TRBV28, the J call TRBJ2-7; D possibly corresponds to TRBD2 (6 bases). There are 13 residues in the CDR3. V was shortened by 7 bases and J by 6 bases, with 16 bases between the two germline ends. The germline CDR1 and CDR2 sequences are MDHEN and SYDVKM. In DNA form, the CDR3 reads TGTGCCAGCAACGAAGGAGGGAGTAGCGAGCAGTACTTC. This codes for CASNEGGSSEQYF.

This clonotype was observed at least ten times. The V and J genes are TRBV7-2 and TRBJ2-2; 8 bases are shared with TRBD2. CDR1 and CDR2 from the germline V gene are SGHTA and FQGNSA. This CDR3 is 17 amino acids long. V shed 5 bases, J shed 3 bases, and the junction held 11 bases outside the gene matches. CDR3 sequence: CASSMGKSGRDTGELFF. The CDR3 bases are TGTGCCAGCAGCATGGGCAAGAGCGGGAGAGACACCGGGGAGCTGTTTTTT.

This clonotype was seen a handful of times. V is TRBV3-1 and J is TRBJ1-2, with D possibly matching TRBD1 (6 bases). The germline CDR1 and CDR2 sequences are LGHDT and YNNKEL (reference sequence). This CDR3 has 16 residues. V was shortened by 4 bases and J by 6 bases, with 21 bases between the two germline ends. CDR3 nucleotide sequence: TGTGCCAGCAGCCCTGGTTGGACAGCTTTAATTAATGGCTACACCTTC. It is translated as CASSPGWTALINGYTF.

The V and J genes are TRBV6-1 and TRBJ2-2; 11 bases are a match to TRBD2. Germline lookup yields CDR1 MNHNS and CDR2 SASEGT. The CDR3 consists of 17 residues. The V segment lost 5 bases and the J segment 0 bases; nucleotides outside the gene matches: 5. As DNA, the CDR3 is TGTGCCAGCAGTCGGGGGACTAGCGGCCCGAACACCGGGGAGCTGTTTTTT. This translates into CASSRGTSGPNTGELFF.

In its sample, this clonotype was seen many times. CDR3 nucleotides: TGTGCCAGCAGTTCGCCCGGAAGTCCCCTCAATGAGCAGTTCTTC. This codes for CASSSPGSPLNEQFF. The rearrangement joins TRBV6-2 or TRBV6-3 to TRBJ2-1; D not resolved. The CDR3 is 15 amino acids. V was shortened by 4 bases and J by 6 bases, with 16 bases between the two germline ends. Germline values: CDR1 MNHEY, CDR2 SVGEGT.

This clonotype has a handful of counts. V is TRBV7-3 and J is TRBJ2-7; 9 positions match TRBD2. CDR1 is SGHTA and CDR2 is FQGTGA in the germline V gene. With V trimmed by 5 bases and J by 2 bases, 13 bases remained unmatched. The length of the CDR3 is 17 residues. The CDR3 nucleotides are TGTGCCAGCAGCCCGCCGTCGACTAGCGGAGCAACCTACGAGCAGTACTTC. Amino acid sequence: CASSPPSTSGATYEQYF.

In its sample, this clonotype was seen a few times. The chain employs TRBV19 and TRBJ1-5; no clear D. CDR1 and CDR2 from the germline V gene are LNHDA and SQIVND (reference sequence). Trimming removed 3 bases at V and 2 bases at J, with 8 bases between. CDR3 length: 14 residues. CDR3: CASSIGLGNQPQHF. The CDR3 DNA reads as TGTGCCAGTAGTATTGGTCTTGGCAATCAGCCCCAGCATTTT.

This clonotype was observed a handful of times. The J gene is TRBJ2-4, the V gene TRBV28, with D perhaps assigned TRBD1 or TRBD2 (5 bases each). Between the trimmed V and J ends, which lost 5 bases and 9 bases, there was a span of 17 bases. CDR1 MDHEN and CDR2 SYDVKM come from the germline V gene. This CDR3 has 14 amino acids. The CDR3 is CASSQEGQGTIQYF. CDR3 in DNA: TGTGCCAGCAGTCAAGAGGGGCAAGGGACCATTCAGTACTTC.

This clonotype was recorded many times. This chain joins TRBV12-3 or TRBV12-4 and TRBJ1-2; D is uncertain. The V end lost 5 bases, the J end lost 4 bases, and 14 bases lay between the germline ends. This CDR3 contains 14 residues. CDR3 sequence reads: CASSRPDRPYGYTF. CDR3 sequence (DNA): TGTGCCAGCAGTCGACCGGATCGTCCCTATGGCTACACCTTC.

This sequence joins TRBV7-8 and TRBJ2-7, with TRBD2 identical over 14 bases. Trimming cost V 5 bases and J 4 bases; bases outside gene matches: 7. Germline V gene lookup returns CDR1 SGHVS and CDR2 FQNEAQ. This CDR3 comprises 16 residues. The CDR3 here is CASSHGTSGSPYEQYF. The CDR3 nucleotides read TGTGCCAGCAGCCACGGGACTAGCGGGAGTCCGTACGAGCAGTACTTC. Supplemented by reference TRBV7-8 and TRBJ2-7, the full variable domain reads GAGVSQSPRYKVAKRGQDVALRCDPISGHVSLFWYQQALGQGPEFLTYFQNEAQLDKSGLPSDRFFAERPEGSVSTLKIQRTQQEDSAVYLCASSHGTSGSPYEQYFGPGTRLTVT.

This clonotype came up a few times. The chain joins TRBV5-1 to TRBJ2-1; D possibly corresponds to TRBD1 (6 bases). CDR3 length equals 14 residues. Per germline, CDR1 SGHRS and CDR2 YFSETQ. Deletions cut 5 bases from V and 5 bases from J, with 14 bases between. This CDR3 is CASRTGMGNNEQFF. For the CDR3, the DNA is TGCGCCAGCAGGACAGGAATGGGAAACAATGAGCAGTTCTTC.

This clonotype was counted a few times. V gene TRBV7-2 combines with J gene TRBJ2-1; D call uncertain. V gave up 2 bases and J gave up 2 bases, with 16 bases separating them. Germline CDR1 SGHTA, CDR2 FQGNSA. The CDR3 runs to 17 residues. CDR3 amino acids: CASSLSLTNGPYNEQFF. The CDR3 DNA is TGTGCCAGCAGCTTAAGTCTTACTAACGGGCCCTACAATGAGCAGTTCTTC.

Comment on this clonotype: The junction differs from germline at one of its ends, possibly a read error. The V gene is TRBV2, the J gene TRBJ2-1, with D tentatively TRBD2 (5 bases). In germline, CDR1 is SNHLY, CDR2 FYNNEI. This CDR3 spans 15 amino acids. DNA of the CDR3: TGTGCCAGCAGTGAGAGGGATGGAGCCTATTATGAGCAGTCCTTC. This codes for CASSERDGAYYEQSF. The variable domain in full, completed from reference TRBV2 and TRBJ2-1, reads EPEVTQTPSHQVTQMGQEVILRCVPISNHLYFYWYRQILGQKVEFLVSFYNNEISEKSEIFDDQFSVERPDGSNFTLKIRSTKLEDSAMYFCASSERDGAYYEQSFGPGTRLTVL.

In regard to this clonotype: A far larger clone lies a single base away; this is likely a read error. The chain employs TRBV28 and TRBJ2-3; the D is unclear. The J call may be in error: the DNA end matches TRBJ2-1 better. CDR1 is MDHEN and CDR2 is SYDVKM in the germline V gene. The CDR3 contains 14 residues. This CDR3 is CASISAVPPYEQFF. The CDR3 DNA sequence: TGTGCCAGCATTTCCGCAGTTCCTCCCTACGAGCAGTTCTTC.

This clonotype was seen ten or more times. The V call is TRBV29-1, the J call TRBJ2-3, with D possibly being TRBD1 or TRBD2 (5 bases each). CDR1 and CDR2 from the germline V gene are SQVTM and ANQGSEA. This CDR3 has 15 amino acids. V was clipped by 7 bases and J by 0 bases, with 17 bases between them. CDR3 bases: TGCAGCGCCGGGGCCAGCGCCGCTAGCACAGATACGCAGTATTTT. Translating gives CSAGASAASTDTQYF.

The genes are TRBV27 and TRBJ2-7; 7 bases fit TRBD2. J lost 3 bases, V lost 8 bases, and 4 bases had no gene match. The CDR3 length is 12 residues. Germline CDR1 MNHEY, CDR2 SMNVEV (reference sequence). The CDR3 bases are TGTGCCAGCTCCGGGACTAACTACGAGCAGTACTTC. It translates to CASSGTNYEQYF.

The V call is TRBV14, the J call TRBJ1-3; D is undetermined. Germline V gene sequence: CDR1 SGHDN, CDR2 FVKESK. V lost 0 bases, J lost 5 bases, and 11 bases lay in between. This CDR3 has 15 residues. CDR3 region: CASSQDRKGRNTIYF. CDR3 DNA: TGTGCCAGCAGCCAAGATCGGAAGGGAAGAAACACCATATATTTT.

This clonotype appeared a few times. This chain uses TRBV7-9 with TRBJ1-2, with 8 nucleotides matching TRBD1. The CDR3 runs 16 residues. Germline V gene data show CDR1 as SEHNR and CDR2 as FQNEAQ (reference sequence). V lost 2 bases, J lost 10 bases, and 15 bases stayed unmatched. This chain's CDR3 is CASSLRGTGREDDYTF. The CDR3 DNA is TGTGCCAGCAGCTTACGGGGGACAGGCAGAGAGGATGACTACACCTTC. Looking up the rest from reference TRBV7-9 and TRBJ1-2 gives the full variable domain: DTGVSQNPRHKITKRGQNVTFRCDPISEHNRLYWYRQTLGQGPEFLTYFQNEAQLEKSRLLSDRFSAERPKGSFSTLEIQRTEQGDSAMYLCASSLRGTGREDDYTFGSGTRLTVV.